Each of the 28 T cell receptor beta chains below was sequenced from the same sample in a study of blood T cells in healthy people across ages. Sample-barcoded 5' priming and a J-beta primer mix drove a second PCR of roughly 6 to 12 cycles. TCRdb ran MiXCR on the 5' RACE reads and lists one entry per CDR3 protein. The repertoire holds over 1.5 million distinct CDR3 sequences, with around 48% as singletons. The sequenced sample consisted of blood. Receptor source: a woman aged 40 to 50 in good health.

In DNA form, the CDR3 reads TGTGCCAGCAGCCAATTAGGGGACACTGAAGCTTTCTTT. It specifies CASSQLGDTEAFF. The gene calls are TRBV16 and TRBJ1-1; a possible D gene is TRBD1 (5 bases). Trimming removed 1 base at V and 3 bases at J, with 6 bases between. CDR3 length: 13 residues. Per the germline V gene, CDR1 is KGHSY and CDR2 is FQNENV.

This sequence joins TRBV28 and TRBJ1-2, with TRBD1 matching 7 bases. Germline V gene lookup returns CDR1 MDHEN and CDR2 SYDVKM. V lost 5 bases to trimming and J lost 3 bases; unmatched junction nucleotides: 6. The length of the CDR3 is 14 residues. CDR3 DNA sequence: TGTGCCAGCAGTCCCGCCGGACAGGACTATGGCTACACCTTC. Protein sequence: CASSPAGQDYGYTF.

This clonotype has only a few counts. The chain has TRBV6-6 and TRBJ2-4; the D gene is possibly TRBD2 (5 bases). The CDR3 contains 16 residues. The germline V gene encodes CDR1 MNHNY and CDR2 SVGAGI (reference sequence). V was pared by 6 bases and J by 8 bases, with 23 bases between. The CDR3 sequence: CASSRSGEITWDIQYF. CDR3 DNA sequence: TGTGCCAGCAGCCGGTCCGGGGAGATCACCTGGGACATTCAGTACTTC.

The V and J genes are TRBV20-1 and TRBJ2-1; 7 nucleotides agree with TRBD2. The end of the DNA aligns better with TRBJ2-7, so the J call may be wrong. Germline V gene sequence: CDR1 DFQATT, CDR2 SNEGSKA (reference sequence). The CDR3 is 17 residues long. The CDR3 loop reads CSARLTSRSGSYNEQYF. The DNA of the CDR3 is TGCAGTGCTAGACTGACTAGCCGGAGTGGCTCCTACAATGAGCAGTACTTC.

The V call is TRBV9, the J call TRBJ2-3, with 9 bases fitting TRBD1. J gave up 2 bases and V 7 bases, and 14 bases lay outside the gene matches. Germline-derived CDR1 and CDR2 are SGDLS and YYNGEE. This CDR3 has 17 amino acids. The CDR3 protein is CASERDRALPHTDTQYF. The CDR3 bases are TGTGCCAGCGAACGGGACAGGGCCCTCCCACACACAGATACGCAGTATTTT.

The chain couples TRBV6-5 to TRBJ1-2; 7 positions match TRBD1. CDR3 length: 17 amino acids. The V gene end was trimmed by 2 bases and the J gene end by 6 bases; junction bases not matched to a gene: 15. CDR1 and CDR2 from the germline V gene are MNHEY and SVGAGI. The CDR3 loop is CASSYRETGSGDNGYTF. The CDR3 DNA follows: TGTGCCAGCAGTTACCGGGAGACAGGGTCAGGAGATAATGGCTACACCTTC.

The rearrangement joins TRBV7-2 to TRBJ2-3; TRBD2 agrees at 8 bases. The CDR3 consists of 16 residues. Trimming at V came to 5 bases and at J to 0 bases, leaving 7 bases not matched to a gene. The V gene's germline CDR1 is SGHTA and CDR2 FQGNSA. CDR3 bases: TGTGCCAGCAGCCAGTACACTAGCGGTAGCACAGATACGCAGTATTTT. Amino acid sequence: CASSQYTSGSTDTQYF.

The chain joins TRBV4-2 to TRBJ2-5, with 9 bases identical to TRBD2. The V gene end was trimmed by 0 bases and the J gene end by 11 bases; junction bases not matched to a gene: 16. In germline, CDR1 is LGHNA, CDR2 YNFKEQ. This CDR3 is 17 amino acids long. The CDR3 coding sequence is TGTGCCAGCAGCCAAGATCGGGCGGGGGGGCTCTACAATGAGCAGTACTTC. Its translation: CASSQDRAGGLYNEQYF.

CDR3 loop: CASSERDEWEVEQFF. The CDR3 nucleotides read TGTGCCAGCAGCGAACGGGACGAATGGGAGGTAGAGCAGTTCTTC. This chain uses TRBV9 with TRBJ2-1; maybe TRBD2 (6 bases). Germline-derived CDR1 and CDR2 are SGDLS and YYNGEE. V was cut by 3 bases and J by 10 bases, with 20 bases left in between. The CDR3 has 15 amino acids.

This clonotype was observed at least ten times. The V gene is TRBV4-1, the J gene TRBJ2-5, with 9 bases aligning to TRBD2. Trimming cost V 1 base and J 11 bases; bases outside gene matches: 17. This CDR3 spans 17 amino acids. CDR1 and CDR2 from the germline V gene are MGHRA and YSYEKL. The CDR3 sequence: CASSQAFGGGAGNEQYF. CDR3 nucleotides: TGCGCCAGCAGCCAAGCTTTTGGCGGGGGGGCCGGGAATGAGCAGTACTTC.

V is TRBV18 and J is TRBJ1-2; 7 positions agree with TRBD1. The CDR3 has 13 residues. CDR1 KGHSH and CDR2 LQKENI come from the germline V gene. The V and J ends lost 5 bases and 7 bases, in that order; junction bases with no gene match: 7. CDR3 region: CASSLDRTRGYTF. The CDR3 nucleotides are TGTGCCAGCTCATTGGACAGGACGCGTGGCTACACCTTC. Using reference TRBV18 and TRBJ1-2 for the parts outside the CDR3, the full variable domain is NAGVMQNPRHLVRRRGQEARLRCSPMKGHSHVYWYRQLPEEGLKFMVYLQKENIIDESGMPKERFSAEFPKEGPSILRIQQVVRGDSAAYFCASSLDRTRGYTFGSGTRLTVV.

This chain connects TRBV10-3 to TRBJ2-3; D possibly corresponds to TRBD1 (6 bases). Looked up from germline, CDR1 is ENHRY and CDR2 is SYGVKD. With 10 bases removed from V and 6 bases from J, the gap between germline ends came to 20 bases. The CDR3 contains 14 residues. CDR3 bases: TGTGCCACAGGGACATCCAACGTCCAGGATACGCAGTATTTT. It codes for CATGTSNVQDTQYF.

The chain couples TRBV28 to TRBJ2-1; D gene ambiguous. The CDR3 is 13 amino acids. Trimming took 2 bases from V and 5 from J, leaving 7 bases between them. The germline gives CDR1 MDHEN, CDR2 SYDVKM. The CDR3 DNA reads TGTGCCAGCAGTTTAAACTGGGACAATGAGCAGTTCTTC. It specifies CASSLNWDNEQFF.

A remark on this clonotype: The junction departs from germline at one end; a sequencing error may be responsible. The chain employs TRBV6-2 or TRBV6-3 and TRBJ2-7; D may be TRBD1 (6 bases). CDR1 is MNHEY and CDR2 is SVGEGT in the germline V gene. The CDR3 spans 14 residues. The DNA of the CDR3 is TGTGCCAGCAGACACAACAGGGATTTCTACGAGCAGTGCTTC. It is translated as CASRHNRDFYEQCF.

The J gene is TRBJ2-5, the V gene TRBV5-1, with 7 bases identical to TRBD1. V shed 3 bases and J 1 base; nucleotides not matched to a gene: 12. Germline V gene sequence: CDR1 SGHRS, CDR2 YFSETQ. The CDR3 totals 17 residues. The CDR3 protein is CASSSGQGDKFQETQYF. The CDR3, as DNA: TGCGCCAGCAGCTCGGGGCAGGGGGACAAGTTCCAAGAGACCCAGTACTTC.

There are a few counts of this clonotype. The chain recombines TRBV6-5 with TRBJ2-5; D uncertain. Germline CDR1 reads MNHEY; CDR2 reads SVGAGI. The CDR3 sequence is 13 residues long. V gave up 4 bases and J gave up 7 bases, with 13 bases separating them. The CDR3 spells CASSLPGFGTQYF. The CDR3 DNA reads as TGTGCCAGCAGTTTGCCGGGCTTCGGGACCCAGTACTTC.

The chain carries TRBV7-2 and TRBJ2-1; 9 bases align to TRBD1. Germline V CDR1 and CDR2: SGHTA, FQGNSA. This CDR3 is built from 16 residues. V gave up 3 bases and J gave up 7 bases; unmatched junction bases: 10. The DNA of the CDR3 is TGTGCCAGCAGCTTGCAACCGGGACAGGGTGGGAATGAGCAGTTCTTC. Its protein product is CASSLQPGQGGNEQFF. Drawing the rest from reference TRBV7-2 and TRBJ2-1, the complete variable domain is GAGVSQSPSNKVTEKGKDVELRCDPISGHTALYWYRQSLGQGLEFLIYFQGNSAPDKSGLPSDRFSAERTGGSVSTLTIQRTQQEDSAVYLCASSLQPGQGGNEQFFGPGTRLTVL.

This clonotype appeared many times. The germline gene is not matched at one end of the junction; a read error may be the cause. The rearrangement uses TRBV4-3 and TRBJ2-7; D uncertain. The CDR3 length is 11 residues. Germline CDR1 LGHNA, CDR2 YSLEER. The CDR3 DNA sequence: TGTGCCAGCAGCCAAGACTACGAGCAGTACTTC. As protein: CASSQDYEQYF.

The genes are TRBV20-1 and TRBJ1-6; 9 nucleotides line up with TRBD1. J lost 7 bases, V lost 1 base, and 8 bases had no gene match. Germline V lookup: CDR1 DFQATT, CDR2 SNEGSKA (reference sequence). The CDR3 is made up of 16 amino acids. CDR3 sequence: CSARGGGTGSNSPLHF. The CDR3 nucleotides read TGCAGTGCTAGAGGAGGAGGGACAGGGTCGAATTCACCCCTCCACTTT.

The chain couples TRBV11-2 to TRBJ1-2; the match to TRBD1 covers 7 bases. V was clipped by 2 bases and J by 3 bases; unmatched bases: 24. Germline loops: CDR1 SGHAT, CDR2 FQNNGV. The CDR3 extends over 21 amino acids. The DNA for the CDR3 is TGTGCCAGCAGCTTACTCCAGGGCGGGGGACAGACAGGGCGTTATGACTATGGCTACACCTTC. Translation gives CASSLLQGGGQTGRYDYGYTF.

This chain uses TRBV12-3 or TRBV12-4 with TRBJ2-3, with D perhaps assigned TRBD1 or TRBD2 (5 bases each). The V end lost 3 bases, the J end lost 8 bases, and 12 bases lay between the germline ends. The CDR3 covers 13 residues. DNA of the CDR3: TGTGCCAGCAGTTTTGGTCTGAGGGGTACGCAGTATTTT. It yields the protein CASSFGLRGTQYF.

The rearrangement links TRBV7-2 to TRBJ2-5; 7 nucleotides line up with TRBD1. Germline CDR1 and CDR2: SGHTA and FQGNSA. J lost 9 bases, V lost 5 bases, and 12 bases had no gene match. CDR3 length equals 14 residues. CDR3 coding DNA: TGTGCCAGCAGCGACGGGACAGTCGTTGAGGCCCAGTACTTC. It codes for CASSDGTVVEAQYF. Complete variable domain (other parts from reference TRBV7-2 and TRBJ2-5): GAGVSQSPSNKVTEKGKDVELRCDPISGHTALYWYRQSLGQGLEFLIYFQGNSAPDKSGLPSDRFSAERTGGSVSTLTIQRTQQEDSAVYLCASSDGTVVEAQYFGPGTRLLVL.

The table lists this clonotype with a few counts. The CDR3 DNA follows: TGCAGCTTCTACAGGGGTCAAGAGACCCAGTACTTC. Its protein product is CSFYRGQETQYF. The rearrangement joins TRBV29-1 to TRBJ2-5, with 7 positions matching TRBD1. V lost 8 bases, J lost 2 bases, and 5 bases stayed unmatched. This CDR3 has 12 amino acids. Germline assignment: CDR1 SQVTM and CDR2 ANQGSEA. Filled out from reference TRBV29-1 and TRBJ2-5, the complete variable domain reads SAVISQKPSRDICQRGTSLTIQCQVDSQVTMMFWYRQQPGQSLTLIATANQGSEATYESGFVIDKFPISRPNLTFSTLTVSNMSPEDSSIYLCSFYRGQETQYFGPGTRLLVL.

The CDR3 DNA sequence: TGCAGTCCCCTGGGTTCGAAAGAGACCCAGTACTTC. Translated: CSPLGSKETQYF. The V and J genes are TRBV20-1 and TRBJ2-5; no clear D gene. Germline V CDR1 and CDR2: DFQATT, SNEGSKA (reference sequence). The CDR3 runs 12 residues. Trimming took off 8 bases at V and 3 bases at J, with 13 bases between the two ends.

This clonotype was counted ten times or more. CDR3 coding DNA: TGTGCCAGCAGTCGACAGGGGAACACAGATACGCAGTATTTT. As protein: CASSRQGNTDTQYF. The rearrangement links TRBV6-4 to TRBJ2-3, with 8 bases identical to TRBD1. The CDR3 is 14 amino acids. Germline CDR1 MRHNA, CDR2 SNTAGT. The J segment lost 2 bases and the V segment lost 5 bases, leaving 3 bases of the junction unmatched.

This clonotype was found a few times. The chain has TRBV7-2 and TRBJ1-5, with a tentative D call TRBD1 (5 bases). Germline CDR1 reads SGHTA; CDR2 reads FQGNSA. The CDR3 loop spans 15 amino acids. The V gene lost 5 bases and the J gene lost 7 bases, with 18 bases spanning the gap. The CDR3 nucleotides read TGTGCCAGCAGCCTACCCTCCGGGACGGCCCAGCCCCAGCATTTT. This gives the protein CASSLPSGTAQPQHF.

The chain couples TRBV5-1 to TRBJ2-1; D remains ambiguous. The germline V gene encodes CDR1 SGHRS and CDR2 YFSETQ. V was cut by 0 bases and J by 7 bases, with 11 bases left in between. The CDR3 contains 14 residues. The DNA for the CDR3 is TGCGCCAGCAGCTTGGGGGTATCCCGGAATGAGCAGTTCTTC. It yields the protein CASSLGVSRNEQFF.

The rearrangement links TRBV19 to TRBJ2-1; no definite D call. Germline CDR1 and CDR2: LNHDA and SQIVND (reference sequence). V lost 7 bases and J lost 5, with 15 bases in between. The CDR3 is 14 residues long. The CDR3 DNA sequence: TGTGCCAGTACCCCACGGCCGAAAGACAATGAGCAGTTCTTC. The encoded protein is CASTPRPKDNEQFF.